This note documents a single TCR beta chain sequence. What it recognizes is unknown. This sample is part of a study of cytomegalovirus exposure and HLA in healthy donors. The study, taken as a whole, reports: Many donors shared some public TCRs, even though most TCR sequences were rare.

V shed 0 bases and J 6 bases; nucleotides not matched to a gene: 5. This CDR3 contains 15 residues. Germline V CDR1 and CDR2: MGHDK, SYGVNS. A multiplex PCR was run with 60 Vbeta primers and 13 Jbeta primers. Measured with immunoSEQ multiplex PCR; TCRdb has only the in-frame clones, and not every one. The sample includes over 150,000 clones, around 83% of them seen just once. Sequenced: PBMCs. The sequence was obtained from a man aged 30 to 39 in good health and CMV-seropositive. This chain joins TRBV25-1 and TRBJ1-2, with 9 bases matching TRBD1. The CDR3 region is CASSEYGTGSHGYTF. The DNA for the CDR3 is TGTGCCAGCAGTGAATATGGGACAGGGTCCCATGGCTACACCTTC.